This TCR beta chain was recorded in a study of identical twins. Whole-study findings and limits: Twin-shared out-of-frame alpha sequences showed excess low generation probability. Zero-insertion findings could be partly confounded by invariant cells (MAIT and iNKT cells).

TCRdb passed the 5' RACE reads through MiXCR, listing each CDR3 protein once. This table holds more than 400,000 distinct CDR3 sequences, nearly 15% found once. The CDR3 is made up of 14 amino acids. V lost 6 bases to trimming and J lost 4 bases, with 15 bases between them. With respect to this clonotype: The antigen is not known.

This sample also appeared in a second study, on yellow fever vaccine responses in identical twins. That work states: Each twin's T cell response to the vaccine was reported to look partly convergent and partly personalized.

The TCR originated in a woman between 18 and 29 years old in good health. The sample consisted of CD4+ T cells sorted from blood. V gene TRBV12-3 or TRBV12-4 combines with J gene TRBJ1-1; D is unresolved. The CDR3 protein is CASRPLGGFTEAFF. The CDR3 DNA reads TGTGCCAGCAGACCACTGGGAGGTTTCACTGAAGCTTTCTTT.